The next 25 T cell receptor beta chains were all read from a single sample in a study of T cell repertoires in aging, cancer and after chemotherapy. Multiplex touch-down PCR with TRB-A/B primers amplified rearranged V-D-J TRB sequences. One entry per CDR3 protein results from TCRdb running MiXCR on the multiplex PCR reads. The sample lists about 5,000 distinct CDR3 sequences; under 25% were seen once. Peripheral blood genomic DNA, not sorted cells or RNA, was the template. The sample comprised blood. Receptor source: a human donor in good health. The donor label of this sample is uncertain.

The chain couples TRBV7-6 to TRBJ2-2, with TRBD1 identical over 10 bases. Germline V gene sequence: CDR1 SGHVS, CDR2 FNYEAQ. J was trimmed by 5 bases and V by 5 bases; bases with no gene match: 2. The CDR3 consists of 14 residues. The CDR3 sequence: CASSKGQGTGELFF. The CDR3 DNA is TGTGCCAGCAGCAAGGGACAGGGGACCGGGGAGCTGTTTTTT.

This clonotype has just a few counts. The V gene is TRBV10-1, the J gene TRBJ2-7; TRBD1 matches 9 bases. Germline V gives CDR1 WNHNN, CDR2 SYGVQD (reference sequence). The CDR3 totals 16 residues. With 0 bases clipped from V and 0 bases from J, the junction kept 3 bases outside the gene matches. CDR3 nucleotide sequence: TGCGCCAGCAGTGAGTCGCGGACAGGGGACTCCTACGAGCAGTACTTC. Its protein is CASSESRTGDSYEQYF.

This clonotype is categorized as medium-sized. This chain connects TRBV27 to TRBJ2-7, with D possibly matching TRBD2 (6 bases). The CDR3 loop spans 16 amino acids. Trimming shortened V by 2 bases and J by 1 base, and 15 bases separated the two germline ends. From germline, CDR1 is MNHEY and CDR2 SMNVEV (reference sequence). This chain's CDR3 is CASSLAVAAGSYEQYF. CDR3 in DNA: TGTGCCAGCAGTTTAGCTGTAGCGGCCGGGTCCTACGAGCAGTACTTC.

By sample share, this clonotype is medium-sized. The gene calls are TRBV19 and TRBJ2-3; possible D gene TRBD1, 5 bases. The CDR3 is 13 residues long. Trimming left V 5 bases short and J 5 bases short, with 11 bases between. Germline V lookup: CDR1 LNHDA, CDR2 SQIVND (reference sequence). The CDR3 is CASSYRPEDTQYF. In DNA, the CDR3 is TGTGCCAGTAGTTACAGGCCGGAAGATACGCAGTATTTT.

The chain uses TRBV7-2 and TRBJ2-3; 8 bases agree with TRBD1. The V and J ends lost 4 bases and 1 base, in that order; junction bases with no gene match: 4. Germline-derived CDR1 and CDR2 are SGHTA and FQGNSA. There are 15 residues in the CDR3. As DNA, the CDR3 is TGTGCCAGCAGCTGGACAGGGCATGGCACAGATACGCAGTATTTT. It yields the protein CASSWTGHGTDTQYF.

This CDR3 reads CARSKRWDTQYF. CDR3 DNA: TGTGCCAGGAGCAAACGCTGGGATACGCAGTATTTT. J is TRBJ2-3 and V is TRBV11-2; D call uncertain. Trimming shortened V by 9 bases and J by 6 bases, and 13 bases separated the two germline ends. Per the germline V gene, CDR1 is SGHAT and CDR2 is FQNNGV. CDR3 length equals 12 residues.

This clonotype was detected only a few times. The chain couples TRBV20-1 to TRBJ2-3; the D gene is possibly TRBD2 (6 bases). CDR3 length: 12 residues. Trimming cost V 7 bases and J 0 bases, with 8 bases left between them. The germline V gene has CDR1 DFQATT and CDR2 SNEGSKA (reference sequence). The CDR3 protein is CSEGTSTDTQYF. In DNA, the CDR3 is TGCAGTGAAGGGACTAGCACAGATACGCAGTATTTT.

The chain has TRBV4-3 and TRBJ2-7; the D call may be TRBD1 or TRBD2 (7 bases each). V was shortened by 0 bases and J by 2 bases, with 23 bases between the two germline ends. Germline-derived CDR1 and CDR2 are LGHNA and YSLEER. The CDR3 is made up of 19 amino acids. The CDR3 reads CASSQEVARGGGRPYEQYF. In DNA, the CDR3 is TGCGCCAGCAGCCAAGAAGTCGCCAGGGGGGGGGGCAGGCCCTACGAGCAGTACTTC.

This chain joins TRBV19 and TRBJ1-1; tentative D call: TRBD1 (5 bases). This CDR3 has 13 amino acids. The V end lost 6 bases, the J end lost 5 bases, and 13 bases lay between the germline ends. From germline, CDR1 is LNHDA and CDR2 SQIVND (reference sequence). The CDR3 DNA sequence: TGTGCCAGTAGCACCCAAGGGGCAACTGAAGCTTTCTTT. It codes for CASSTQGATEAFF.

This clonotype is classed as medium-sized. The gene calls are TRBV18 and TRBJ2-3, with TRBD2 as a possible D gene (5 bases). Germline assignment: CDR1 KGHSH and CDR2 LQKENI. CDR3 size: 14 residues. V was trimmed by 6 bases and J by 2 bases, leaving 12 bases between them. The CDR3 loop is CASSPDSTTDTQYF. CDR3 coding DNA: TGTGCCAGCTCTCCGGACTCCACCACAGATACGCAGTATTTT.

The V and J genes are TRBV13 and TRBJ2-2, with 8 nucleotides matching TRBD1. The CDR3 runs to 15 residues. The germline gives CDR1 PRHDT, CDR2 FYEKMQ (reference sequence). The V and J ends lost 6 bases and 2 bases, in that order; junction bases with no gene match: 5. The CDR3 sequence is CASRDSGGNTGELFF. DNA for the CDR3: TGTGCCAGCAGGGACTCAGGGGGCAACACCGGGGAGCTGTTTTTT.

This clonotype was picked up a small number of times. The chain couples TRBV12-3 or TRBV12-4 to TRBJ1-1; D is uncertain. The CDR3 has 15 amino acids. Between the trimmed V and J ends, which lost 3 bases and 0 bases, there was a span of 11 bases. The CDR3 is CASSFFGVLNTEAFF. CDR3 bases: TGTGCCAGCAGTTTTTTTGGGGTTTTGAACACTGAAGCTTTCTTT.

This clonotype is classed as medium-sized. The chain employs TRBV6-1 and TRBJ1-2; 12 bases agree with TRBD1. Germline-derived CDR1 and CDR2 are MNHNS and SASEGT. There are 15 residues in the CDR3. Unmatched junction bases numbered 4, after V lost 5 bases and J lost 3 bases. The CDR3 nucleotides read TGTGCCAGCAGTCCTGGGACAGGGGGCCACTATGGCTACACCTTC. Amino acid sequence: CASSPGTGGHYGYTF.

This clonotype was detected only once. The gene calls are TRBV19 and TRBJ1-1; 7 positions agree with TRBD1. The CDR3 has 14 amino acids. V was pared by 5 bases and J by 4 bases, with 7 bases of the junction left unmatched. The germline V gene encodes CDR1 LNHDA and CDR2 SQIVND (reference sequence). CDR3 sequence reads: CASSRLQGVTEAFF. The CDR3 bases are TGTGCCAGTAGTCGGCTCCAGGGGGTCACTGAAGCTTTCTTT.

This clonotype qualifies as medium-sized. V usage is TRBV19 and J usage is TRBJ2-6, with D tentatively TRBD1 (6 bases). This CDR3 comprises 16 residues. The V end lost 7 bases, the J end lost 2 bases, and 15 bases lay between the germline ends. Germline-derived CDR1 and CDR2 are LNHDA and SQIVND (reference sequence). CDR3 sequence (DNA): TGTGCCAGTAACGCACAGGGTGATCCTGGGGCCAACGTCCTGACTTTC. This translates into CASNAQGDPGANVLTF.

Comments on this clonotype: A much larger clone is a single base away; this may be a read error. This chain links TRBV5-4 with TRBJ1-2, with 8 bases identical to TRBD1. The CDR3 extends over 13 amino acids. The V gene end was trimmed by 7 bases and the J gene end by 6 bases; junction bases not matched to a gene: 8. Per the germline V gene, CDR1 is SGHNT and CDR2 is YYREEE (reference sequence). The CDR3 protein is CASGQGQANGYTF. CDR3 nucleotides: TGTGCCAGCGGCCAGGGACAGGCGAATGGCTACACCTTC.

Concerning this clonotype: This clone may be a read error of a much larger clone one base away. V is TRBV6-1 and J is TRBJ1-2; 10 bases map to TRBD1. This CDR3 is 14 amino acids long. Germline trimming cut 6 bases from V and 6 bases from J; bases unmatched to any gene: 7. Germline assignment: CDR1 MNHNS and CDR2 SASEGT. The CDR3 is CASRRTGGDHGYTF. In DNA, the CDR3 is TGTGCCAGCAGAAGGACAGGGGGGGACCATGGCTACACCTTC.

This clonotype is termed medium-sized. V and J are TRBV7-3 and TRBJ2-6; D is ambiguous. Germline values: CDR1 SGHTA, CDR2 FQGTGA. The CDR3 totals 13 residues. Between the trimmed V and J ends, which lost 3 bases and 4 bases, there was a span of 4 bases. The CDR3 DNA reads TGTGCCAGCAGCTTCTTCGGGGCCAACGTCCTGACTTTC. Its protein product is CASSFFGANVLTF.

This clonotype is judged medium-sized. The V and J genes are TRBV12-3 or TRBV12-4 and TRBJ2-1; D remains ambiguous. V was cut by 7 bases and J by 9 bases, with 13 bases left in between. The CDR3 is 12 amino acids. The DNA for the CDR3 is TGTGCCAGCACCGAGGTAGGATCTGAGCAGTTCTTC. Protein: CASTEVGSEQFF.

This clonotype was counted a few times. J is TRBJ2-3 and V is TRBV12-3 or TRBV12-4, with D possibly matching TRBD1 (5 bases). The ends were cut back, 1 base at V and 14 bases at J, with 16 bases in the middle. There are 13 residues in the CDR3. CDR3 in DNA: TGTGCCAGCAGTTTAGAGGGTGGCTATCAGGGGTATTTT. Its translation: CASSLEGGYQGYF.

The chain uses TRBV12-3 or TRBV12-4 and TRBJ1-1, with 10 bases that match TRBD1. Germline trimming cut 4 bases from V and 0 bases from J; bases unmatched to any gene: 2. This CDR3 region has 15 residues. The DNA for the CDR3 is TGTGCCAGCAGTTCGGGACAGGGGATGAACACTGAAGCTTTCTTT. Amino acids: CASSSGQGMNTEAFF.

In its sample, this clonotype was seen a few times. The CDR3 DNA sequence: TGCGCCAGCAGCTTGGGGGACGGAAGCCTCTATGGCTACACCTTC. Translating gives CASSLGDGSLYGYTF. V is TRBV5-1 and J is TRBJ1-2; a weak D match, TRBD1 (5 bases). This CDR3 is 15 amino acids long. Per germline, CDR1 SGHRS and CDR2 YFSETQ. Between the trimmed V and J ends, which lost 0 bases and 4 bases, there was a span of 13 bases.

The rearrangement links TRBV7-2 to TRBJ2-7; a weak D match, TRBD1 (5 bases). Germline V gene data show CDR1 as SGHTA and CDR2 as FQGNSA. The length of the CDR3 is 13 residues. Trimming shortened V by 5 bases and J by 0 bases, and 8 bases separated the two germline ends. The CDR3, as DNA: TGTGCCAGCAGCCCGGACACCTCCTACGAGCAGTACTTC. Its translation: CASSPDTSYEQYF.

J is TRBJ1-5 and V is TRBV7-9; the D is unclear. Germline values: CDR1 SEHNR, CDR2 FQNEAQ (reference sequence). V dropped 7 bases and J dropped 7 bases, with 11 bases sitting between them. The CDR3 has 12 amino acids. The CDR3 bases are TGTGCCAGCATGAGGGAAGGGCAGCCCCAGCATTTT. Protein product: CASMREGQPQHF.

By its share, this clonotype is medium-sized. This chain connects TRBV6-5 to TRBJ2-2; D is possibly TRBD1 or TRBD2 (6 bases each). Germline CDR1 reads MNHEY; CDR2 reads SVGAGI. V gave up 2 bases and J gave up 4 bases, with 14 bases separating them. The CDR3 covers 16 residues. The CDR3 reads CASSYKTGGGTGELFF. CDR3 nucleotide sequence: TGTGCCAGCAGTTACAAAACCGGAGGGGGCACCGGGGAGCTGTTTTTT.